A single sample gave rise to the 6 T cell receptor beta chains below, sequenced in a study of CD8+CD57+ T cells in acquired aplastic anemia. CDR3 and TCR beta VDJ profiling relied on genomic DNA as the template. TCRdb passed the reads through MiXCR, listing each CDR3 protein once. Of about 190,000 distinct CDR3 sequences listed, over 60% were seen once; the top ten hold around 46%. Sample: sorted CD4+, CD8+, or CD8+CD57+ T cells (not recorded which) from PBMCs. Receptors were obtained from a human donor with severe aplastic anemia or a healthy control (not recorded which).

This clonotype was seen a few times. The rearrangement uses TRBV19 and TRBJ1-1; 7 nucleotides align to TRBD1. The length of the CDR3 is 11 residues. CDR1 is LNHDA and CDR2 is SQIVND in the germline V gene (reference sequence). V was clipped by 4 bases and J by 7 bases; unmatched bases: 0. This chain's CDR3 is CASSRTGEAFF. In DNA, the CDR3 is TGTGCCAGTAGTAGGACAGGTGAAGCTTTCTTT.

The J gene is TRBJ2-7, the V gene TRBV2, with D hard to call. Germline V lookup: CDR1 SNHLY, CDR2 FYNNEI. Trimming shortened V by 6 bases and J by 9 bases, and 12 bases separated the two germline ends. The CDR3 extends over 11 amino acids. CDR3 nucleotide sequence: TGTGCCAGCAGCCGCGTAATCGGGCAGTACTTC. Translating it yields CASSRVIGQYF.

In regard to this clonotype: The conserved phenylalanine or tryptophan normally closing the CDR3 is absent here, so this likely arose from a read error. The chain recombines TRBV19 with TRBJ1-1; TRBD1 is a possible D gene (6 bases). CDR1 is LNHDA and CDR2 is SQIVND in the germline V gene (reference sequence). The CDR3 loop spans 13 amino acids. Trimming stripped 6 bases from V and 8 bases from J, with 16 bases between. CDR3 residues: CASRVRGGTEAFC. CDR3 DNA: TGTGCCAGTAGGGTCAGGGGAGGCACCGAAGCTTTCTGT.

This rearrangement joins TRBV7-2 to TRBJ2-7, with TRBD1 matching over 7 bases. Germline V gene lookup returns CDR1 SGHTA and CDR2 FQGNSA. CDR3 length: 14 amino acids. Losses at the gene ends were 1 base for V and 2 bases for J; bases not matched to a gene: 2. This CDR3 reads CASSLVQGPYEQYF. The DNA for the CDR3 is TGTGCCAGCAGCTTAGTACAGGGGCCCTACGAGCAGTACTTC.

J is TRBJ1-2 and V is TRBV5-8; tentatively, D is TRBD1 (5 bases). Trimming removed 2 bases from V and 4 bases from J, with 9 bases in between. This CDR3 has 13 residues. The V gene's germline CDR1 is SGHTS and CDR2 YDEGEE. CDR3 residues: CASSFGRAYGYTF. The DNA for the CDR3 is TGTGCCAGCAGCTTTGGCAGGGCCTATGGCTACACCTTC.

V gene TRBV25-1 combines with J gene TRBJ2-3; D is possibly TRBD1 (7 bases). Germline-derived CDR1 and CDR2 are MGHDK and SYGVNS. The V end lost 0 bases, the J end lost 3 bases, and 13 bases lay between the germline ends. The CDR3 contains 16 residues. The CDR3 DNA reads as TGTGCCAGCAGTGAATATTCAGGGGGGTCGACAGATACGCAGTATTTT. Amino acids: CASSEYSGGSTDTQYF.